This is a list of T cell receptor beta chains from one sample in a study of blood T cell repertoires in COVID-19. The protocol was immunoSEQ multiplex PCR, while the TCRdb copy is restricted to in-frame clones and leaves out a portion. The sample has roughly 160,000 clones; roughly 83% are singletons. The specimen sequenced was peripheral blood. Receptor source: a young man with active or convalescent COVID-19. CDR3s include the opening cysteine and the closing phenylalanine or tryptophan. The size entry is marked missing in some rows and otherwise reads once, few, many or a size class.

clone_size	v_call	cdr3_aa
many	TRBV14	CASSQDRGGGRNTIYF
few	TRBV7-9	CASSLLVGTERETQYF
-	TRBV28	CATLTGNTEAFF
-	TRBV19	CASSRGTGLNQPQHF
many	TRBV6-1	CASSEVPGTSGGTQEQFF
-	TRBV4-1	CASSSGRGNQPQHF
-	TRBV5-6	CASSRLTGLLEEQYF
few	TRBV5-4	CASSLYQGGDEKLFF
-	TRBV4-2	CASSQGSGTEQYF
-	TRBV28	CASKGAGGKSYEQYF
-	TRBV4-3	CASSQERAGALQTQYF
-	TRBV5-6	CASSLELKTALSYNEQFF
-	TRBV5-1	CASSLGLRDRVYNEQFF
-	TRBV15	CATSRGLRQANTEAFF
-	TRBV7-3	CASSLFRTSGNEQFF
-	TRBV7-2	CASSLGLAGELFF
-	TRBV7-3	CASSLGVRAADTQYF
-	TRBV4-3	CASSQELAGDFQETQYF
-	TRBV6-2/TRBV6-3	CASSSRTDNEQFF
-	TRBV5-5	CASSLDRGPGFTGELFF
-	TRBV6-5	CASSFQDSSYGYTF
-	TRBV5-1	CASSFGQGAKNIQYF
-	TRBV5-1	CASRVTSGATGELFF
-	TRBV28	CATTTSPSYEQYF